The following is a TCR beta chain sequence with its context. No antigen is known for it. This sample was taken from a study of cytomegalovirus exposure and HLA in healthy donors. Findings of the study overall: Listed as cytomegalovirus-associated were 170 or so TCR beta chains. Most sequenced TCRs were rare (though some public TCRs occurred in many donors).

Profiled with immunoSEQ multiplex PCR; TCRdb holds only in-frame clones, not every one. The table lists 60,000 or so clones, 75% to 95% of them singletons. The sequenced sample consisted of PBMCs. This sequence was found in a woman aged 25 to 45 in good health and CMV-seronegative.

CDR3 region: CASSPSTGETYNEQFF. The CDR3, as DNA: TGTGCCAGCAGTCCCTCGACAGGGGAAACCTACAATGAGCAGTTCTTC. The chain is built from TRBV27 and TRBJ2-1; TRBD1 matches 8 bases. The CDR3 has 16 amino acids. The V gene end was trimmed by 5 bases and the J gene end by 2 bases; junction bases not matched to a gene: 8. The germline CDR1 and CDR2 sequences are MNHEY and SMNVEV (reference sequence).